What follows is one TCR beta chain and its context. Its antigen is undetermined. These data come from a study of cytomegalovirus exposure and HLA in healthy donors. PCR amplification relied on 60 Vbeta primers (plus 13 Jbeta primers). The method was immunoSEQ multiplex PCR; TCRdb's version includes in-frame clones alone and lacks a portion of them. The sample has roughly 100,000 clones, 69% seen once; the top ten hold approximately 3%. Trimming stripped 3 bases from V and 10 bases from J, with 16 bases between. CDR3 size: 14 residues. Germline V gene data show CDR1 as SGHTA and CDR2 as FQGNSA. Overall study results and limits: Specificity of three CMV-associated chains for CMV antigens was verified in vitro.

The sequencing sample was made of PBMCs. The chain uses TRBV7-2 and TRBJ2-1; D unclear. The TCR was taken from a man younger than 40 in good health and CMV-seronegative. CDR3 region: CASSFQFLDGEQFF. As DNA, the CDR3 is TGTGCCAGCAGCTTCCAATTCCTAGACGGGGAGCAGTTCTTC.